The rows below give T cell receptor beta chains drawn from one sample of a study of blood T cells in healthy people across ages. TCRdb used MiXCR to reprocess the 5' RACE reads, holding one entry per CDR3 protein. The sample includes under 2,000,000 distinct CDR3 sequences, around 48% of them seen just once. The specimen sequenced was blood. The source is a woman aged 35 to 49 in good health. CDR3s include the opening cysteine and the closing phenylalanine or tryptophan. Size values are once, few and many counts, or a class for expanded clones, and some rows have none.

v_gene	abundance	j_gene	CDR3aa
TRBV4-1	few	TRBJ2-5	CASSQISGQGARETQYF
TRBV3-1	few	TRBJ2-5	CASKKPMAGETQYF
TRBV25-1	.	TRBJ2-1	CASSPLAGGPPDEQFF
TRBV10-3	.	TRBJ2-7	CAISDPTSGSVYEQYF
TRBV4-2	many	TRBJ2-5	CASSQGTSGALGQETQYF
TRBV20-1	.	TRBJ2-7	CSARGGAVHEQYF
TRBV6-5	few	TRBJ2-7	CASSYSRTGVYEQYF
TRBV6-5	once	TRBJ1-5	CASSYHPPGSNQPQHF
TRBV6-1	.	TRBJ2-4	CASSEQRGGNIQYF
TRBV3-1	.	TRBJ1-1	CASSQDYIRGTEAFF
TRBV15	.	TRBJ2-5	CATSRDSDRAEQYF
TRBV11-2	.	TRBJ1-5	CASSLAAFNQPRHF
TRBV5-1	.	TRBJ1-1	CASSSLGQGGEAFF
TRBV6-5	few	TRBJ1-4	CASSYSHNEKLFF
TRBV4-2	few	TRBJ2-1	CASSPSMGASYNEQFF
TRBV4-3	.	TRBJ2-3	CASSQEVGDTQYF
TRBV5-1	.	TRBJ2-5	CASTTLEGQETQYF
TRBV20-1	.	TRBJ2-7	CSAPGTSGFEQYF
TRBV6-2/TRBV6-3	few	TRBJ1-5	CASSPGGVQPQHF
TRBV4-2	.	TRBJ2-7	CASSQDDGIFYEQYF
TRBV11-2	.	TRBJ2-3	CASSPRQGPDTQYF
TRBV5-1	.	TRBJ2-3	CASSLEPSGAFSTDTQYF
TRBV11-3	.	TRBJ2-3	CASSLPAGPQYF